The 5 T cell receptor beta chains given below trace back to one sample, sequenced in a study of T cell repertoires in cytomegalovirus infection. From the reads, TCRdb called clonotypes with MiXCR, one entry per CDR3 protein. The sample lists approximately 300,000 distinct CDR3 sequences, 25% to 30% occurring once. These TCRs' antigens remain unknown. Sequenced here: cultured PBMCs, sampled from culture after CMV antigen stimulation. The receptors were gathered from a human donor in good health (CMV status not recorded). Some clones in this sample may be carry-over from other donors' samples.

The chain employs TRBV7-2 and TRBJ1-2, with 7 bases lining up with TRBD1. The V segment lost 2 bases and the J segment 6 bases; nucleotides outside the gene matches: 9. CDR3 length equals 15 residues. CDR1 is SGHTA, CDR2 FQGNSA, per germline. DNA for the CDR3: TGTGCCAGCAGCTTATACGACAGGGATCGAGATGGCTACACCTTC. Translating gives CASSLYDRDRDGYTF.

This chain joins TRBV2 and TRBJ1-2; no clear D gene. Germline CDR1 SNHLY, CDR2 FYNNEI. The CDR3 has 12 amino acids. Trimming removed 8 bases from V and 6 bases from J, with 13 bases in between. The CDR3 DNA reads TGTGCCAGCGGCCTCTGGCTTGATGGCTACACCTTC. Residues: CASGLWLDGYTF.

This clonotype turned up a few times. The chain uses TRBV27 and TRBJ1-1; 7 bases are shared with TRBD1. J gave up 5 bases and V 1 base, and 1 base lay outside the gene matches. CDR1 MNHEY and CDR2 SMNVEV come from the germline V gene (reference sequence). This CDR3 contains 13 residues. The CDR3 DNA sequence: TGTGCCAGCAGTTTATACAGGGGTACTGAAGCTTTCTTT. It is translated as CASSLYRGTEAFF.

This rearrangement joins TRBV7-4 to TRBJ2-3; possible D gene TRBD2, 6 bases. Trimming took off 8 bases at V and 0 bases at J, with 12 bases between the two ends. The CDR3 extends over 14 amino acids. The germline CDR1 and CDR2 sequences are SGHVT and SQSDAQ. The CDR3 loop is CASGWRGSTDTQYF. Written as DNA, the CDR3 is TGTGCCAGCGGTTGGCGGGGAAGCACAGATACGCAGTATTTT.

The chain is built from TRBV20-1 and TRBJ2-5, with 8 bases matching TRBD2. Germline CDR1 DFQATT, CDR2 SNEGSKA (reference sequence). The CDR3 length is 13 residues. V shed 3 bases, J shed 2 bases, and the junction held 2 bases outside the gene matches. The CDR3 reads CSASGRDQETQYF. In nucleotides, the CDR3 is TGCAGTGCTAGCGGGAGGGATCAAGAGACCCAGTACTTC.